This TCR beta chain was retrieved from a study of T cells in Graves' hyperthyroidism and ophthalmopathy. V lost 1 base and J 0 bases, leaving 8 bases between the germline ends. Looked up from germline, CDR1 is SEHNR and CDR2 is FQNEAQ (reference sequence). The CDR3 extends over 15 amino acids. The sample holds a few counts of this clonotype. The antigen is undetermined. It was RNA transcripts that yielded the amplified TCR beta CDR3 regions. In the first-round RT-PCR of the TCR CDR3, the HTBI primer set was used. TCRdb reprocessed the multiplex PCR reads via MiXCR and lists one record per CDR3 protein. The sample lists about 290,000 distinct CDR3 sequences, around 13% seen once, with 7.9% in the top ten. Study findings and constraints: Also found in blood were most expanded thyroid clonotypes above 0.001. Ophthalmopathy stood apart from stable hyperthyroidism in a 13 V-J model.

The J gene is TRBJ2-3, the V gene TRBV7-9; D ambiguous. The source of this sequence is a woman between 40 and 55 years old with Graves' hyperthyroidism. The sequenced material came from blood. As DNA, the CDR3 is TGTGCCAGCAGCTTAGTAGGGCTTAGCACAGATACGCAGTATTTT. Translated, it gives CASSLVGLSTDTQYF. The full variable domain, its missing parts supplied by reference TRBV7-9 and TRBJ2-3, is DTGVSQNPRHKITKRGQNVTFRCDPISEHNRLYWYRQTLGQGPEFLTYFQNEAQLEKSRLLSDRFSAERPKGSFSTLEIQRTEQGDSAMYLCASSLVGLSTDTQYFGPGTRLTVL.